This TCR beta chain was sequenced for a study of shared clonotypes between healthy human individuals (dated by TCRdb to 2020 to 2021). As for the study more broadly: The cohort included three men and a couple of women between 18 and 49 years of age. For each donor, CD4 naive and CD4 memory were each given three plates, CD8 naive was given two plates, and CD8 memory was given one plate. The study deeply sequenced blood TCR repertoires of five healthy adults to estimate repertoire size and the extent of clonotype sharing between individuals. Different laboratories and diverse techniques were used to prepare libraries and sequence TCR repertoires, to increase sequencing depth and limit assay-specific biases. Per donor, leukapheresis produced somewhere between about 0.94 and 9.5 billion PBMCs.

Unmatched junction bases come to 9, with V trimmed by 8 bases and J by 7 bases. From the cysteine through the phenylalanine, the CDR3 covers 13 amino acids. The kept DNA is CDR3 alone, 39 bases in frame from the first base. CDR1 and CDR2 are read off the germline V gene as MDHEN and SYDVKM. The donors were healthy, HIV-negative adults who had no recently reported acute infections or vaccinations. All donors were Caucasian adults living in Nashville, Tennessee, USA. CD4+ T cells were enriched by magnetic negative selection, after which naive cells were positively selected on CD45RA and the negative fraction was taken as the memory subset. After blood collection by leukapheresis, PBMCs were isolated using Ficoll-Histopaque density gradient centrifugation and then cryopreserved in the vapor phase of liquid nitrogen. Analytical flow cytometry was used to check the purity and quantity of every magnetically sorted T cell population. From each sorted fraction, genomic DNA was isolated and quantified by UV absorbance on a Nanodrop 2000c.

General conclusions and limits of the study: Higher generation probabilities were observed for clonotypes shared by all four sorted-subset donors than for non-shared clonotypes. Rarefaction of sorted-subset datasets indicated incomplete sequencing despite the large sequencing depth. Pairwise subsampling indicated that sequencing depth was expected to affect the degree of clonotype sharing among donors. Sampling was restricted to blood, and TCR repertoires in tissues likely differ from the TCR repertoires found in blood. Because the study included only a small number of donors, the genetic and exposure-history diversity represented was limited. Around 5.4% of naive CD4, 3.5% of naive CD8, around 2.3% of memory CD4, and around 0.4% of memory CD8 clonotypes were shared across a few donors. Naive subsets generally had larger estimated clonotype richness than memory subsets did.

On this clone: Its binding antigen is unknown. One base away there is no much larger clone; base qualities are not given.

TCR CDR3 regions were amplified from genomic DNA by multiplex PCR using the deep immunoSEQ assay. For each cell subset, the extracted genomic DNA was distributed evenly across all wells of several immunoSEQ 96-well plates, and each plate served as one replicate. For sorted subsets, about 220 ng of genomic DNA, equivalent to roughly 30,000 T cell genomes, went into each replicate PCR. Purified libraries were measured with a Qubit 3.0 fluorometer, size-checked on a Bioanalyzer 2100, and measured again with the KAPA Library Quantification kit. Each immunoSEQ 96-well plate was sequenced on its own single-read 150-cycle Illumina NextSeq 550 flow cell. Per the authors' processing: Because only junctional sequences without quality scores were contained in the immunoSEQ output, filtering matching that applied to full-length reads could not be performed. Sequences were annotated with PyIR, a Python wrapper for IgBLAST v1.9, using IMGT germline references to assign V/J genes and CDR3. Reads were removed for weak V/J assignments (E-value above 1e-6), missing CDR3, stop codons, out-of-frame junctions, or ambiguous translated residues. A V3J clonotype was defined by an identical inferred V gene, J gene, and CDR3 amino acid sequence. To compute the percentage overlap between repertoires, the number of shared unique clonotypes was divided by the size of the smaller repertoire. Three approaches were used to assess repertoire richness: RTK rarefaction, the Chao1 estimator, and Recon v2.1 estimates of unobserved clonotypes. OLGA was used to compute generation probabilities for all TCRbeta clonotypes that the gDNA method yielded from several donors. This immuneACCESS table, as held by TCRdb, lists in-frame sequences with V and J called but not all clones. Of the missing ones, under half trace to an unresolved V gene in checked studies; the others have no known cause. V, J and clone size derive from that table, while D and trimming were established from the DNA sequence. This sample is represented by 1.4 million to 1.5 million clones; roughly 97% of them were singletons. The ten largest clones capture 1% to 1.5% of the sample.

The V and J segments used are TRBV28 and TRBJ2-7; the central 9 bases match TRBD2. The clonotype originates from a man younger than 45 in good health. Sequenced sample: naive CD4+ T cells sorted from blood. The cell subset or site label corresponds to: CD45RA+ positively selected. The DNA sequence is TGTGCCAGCGGCATTAGCGGGAGCGTAGAGCAGTACTTC. It translates as CASGISGSVEQYF.